This T cell receptor (beta chain) was sequenced in a study of T cells in localized non-small cell lung cancer (dated by TCRdb to 2018 to 2021). Background on the whole study: Comparing tumors with uninvolved tumor-adjacent lungs, the study looked at the T cell repertoires of 236 patients with early-stage NSCLC. Of the NSCLC patients, around 130 were male and around 99 were female, and the mean age was approximately 69 years. The cohort comprised around 250 treatment-naïve NSCLC patients with resected, localized lung tumors.

The immunoSEQ Assay was used to sequence TCR beta CDR3 regions from DNA. Per the source publication's procedure: To compute T cell density, TCR beta template counts were normalized to usable DNA, which was estimated by amplifying housekeeping genes. Richness was estimated with the preseqR package, extrapolating to 400,000 templates for PBMC samples and 120,000 templates for tissue samples. Clonality was calculated as one minus Pielou's evenness. To identify tissue-enriched TCRs, differential abundance testing was run on productive amino-acid clonotypes with a minimum total count of 5 and an alpha of 0.1. The Jaccard Index and the Morisita Overlap Index were used to measure how much the repertoires overlapped between compartments. GLIPH grouped TCR beta CDR3s together with public tetramer-defined viral CDR3s, and a viral motif had to include at least three viral sequences and show V-gene enrichment. TCRdb took this table from immuneACCESS and kept in-frame rearrangements with V and J called. Such tables lack part of the clones; where checked against another copy, unresolved V genes explain under half of the gap, and the rest is unexplained. The V and J calls and clone size were taken over from that table, and D and trimming were inferred from the DNA. Counted in this sample were some 3,200 clones; less than 30% of them appeared once. Of the sample, 8% to 10% is held by the ten largest clones.

Of note for this clone: Its binding antigen is unknown. No base qualities exist here, and no much larger clone lies one base off it.

On the study overall, not on this receptor specifically: The highest T cell clonality was observed in uninvolved tumor-adjacent lung, where clonality exceeded that of tumor, suggesting that antigenic responses were more focused in uninvolved tumor-adjacent lung. Higher T cell density in blood was associated with longer overall survival, whereas higher clonality in adjacent lung was associated with shorter survival. A median of roughly 60 of the top 100 tumor clones were detected in paired uninvolved adjacent lung, and around 30 of these tumor clones were also found among the top 100 clones of the paired uninvolved adjacent lung. Since the design was exploratory, TCR variables were selected using unadjusted p-values with no false-discovery rate correction. Because multi-region sequencing of the tumors was not done, intratumor heterogeneity could not be ruled out.

Trimming leaves V shorter by 5 bases and J shorter by 10 bases, with the junction holding 4 bases beyond the gene matches. The germline V gene sets CDR1 to WSHSY and CDR2 to SAAADI. From the cysteine through the phenylalanine, the CDR3 covers 13 amino acids. Only the CDR3 DNA is retained, 39 bases long and in frame from the first base. At diagnosis, peripheral blood, uninvolved tumor-adjacent lung and tumor were collected and stored as a combination of fresh-frozen and FFPE material. This receptor was taken from a man between 40 and 70 years old with stage I lung adenocarcinoma. This material consisted of lung tumor tissue, taken before any cancer treatment. Recombination connected TRBV10-2 to TRBJ2-1; TRBD2 lines up with 11 middle nucleotides. The CDR3 loop reads CASSLSGRGEQFF. DNA sequence: TGCGCCAGCAGTCTTAGCGGGAGGGGGGAGCAGTTCTTC.